This T cell receptor (beta chain) was identified during a study of identical twins. Study conclusions and caveats: For cord blood, abundant beta clonotypes had fewer insertions, unlike memory repertoires, which showed none. Out-of-frame alpha sequences shared by twins showed excess low generation probability.

After template switching added a universal primer site, the resulting cDNA carried unique molecular identifiers. In TCRdb, the 5' RACE reads were re-called with MiXCR into one record per CDR3 protein. Found here are 1,800,000 or so distinct CDR3 sequences, about 32% of them singletons; the top ten hold less than 0.35%. In this sample, this clonotype turned up a few times. Its antigen is still unknown. Germline V lookup: CDR1 SNHLY, CDR2 FYNNEI. The CDR3 covers 14 residues. With V trimmed by 6 bases and J by 2 bases, 7 bases remained unmatched. Material: cord blood. The gene calls are TRBV2 and TRBJ2-7; TRBD1 matches 7 bases. This clonotype originated in a newborn girl in good health. The CDR3 DNA reads as TGTGCCAGCAGAAAGACAGGGACGACCTACGAGCAGTACTTC. Protein sequence: CASRKTGTTYEQYF.